Presented here are 4 T cell receptor beta chains from one specimen sequenced in a study of blood T cell repertoires in COVID-19. Measured with immunoSEQ multiplex PCR; TCRdb has only the in-frame clones, and not every one. The table records around 50,000 clones, roughly 80% of them present only once. Material: PBMCs or T cells enriched from blood (not recorded which). The source is a woman aged 45-65 years with acute COVID-19.

The CDR3 protein is CASSLEPGEYTEAFF. The CDR3 region has the DNA TGTGCCAGCAGCTTAGAACCGGGGGAATACACTGAAGCTTTCTTT. The rearrangement joins TRBV11-2 to TRBJ1-1; possible D gene TRBD1, 5 bases. The V and J ends lost 0 bases and 3 bases respectively, with 11 bases between them. The CDR3 has 15 residues. Looked up from germline, CDR1 is SGHAT and CDR2 is FQNNGV.

The V and J genes are TRBV5-1 and TRBJ2-3; D possibly corresponds to TRBD2 (5 bases). The CDR3 length is 15 residues. CDR1 is SGHRS, CDR2 YFSETQ, per germline. The germline V and J ends were trimmed by 2 bases and 3 bases, with 13 bases remaining between them. The CDR3 region is CASSLETGRTDTQYF. The CDR3 coding sequence is TGCGCCAGCAGCTTAGAAACGGGAAGGACAGATACGCAGTATTTT.

This rearrangement joins TRBV30 to TRBJ2-3; weak D call: TRBD1 (6 bases). The ends were cut back, 3 bases at V and 6 bases at J, with 16 bases in the middle. Germline V gene sequence: CDR1 GTSNPN, CDR2 SVGIG (reference sequence). The CDR3 is 14 residues long. CDR3 region: CAWSRGNLLDTQYF. In nucleotides, the CDR3 is TGTGCCTGGAGCAGGGGCAACCTACTGGATACGCAGTATTTT.

The chain uses TRBV11-2 and TRBJ1-2; D not certain. V was clipped by 4 bases and J by 4 bases, with 10 bases between them. Germline V lookup: CDR1 SGHAT, CDR2 FQNNGV. CDR3 size: 13 residues. CDR3 sequence (DNA): TGTGCCAGCAGCTCCACAACCTTCTATGGCTACACCTTC. The encoded protein is CASSSTTFYGYTF. The full variable domain, with the rest looked up from reference TRBV11-2 and TRBJ1-2, is EAGVAQSPRYKIIEKRQSVAFWCNPISGHATLYWYQQILGQGPKLLIQFQNNGVVDDSQLPKDRFSAERLKGVDSTLKIQPAKLEDSAVYLCASSSTTFYGYTFGSGTRLTVV.